This T cell receptor (beta chain) was documented in a study of T cells in Graves' hyperthyroidism and ophthalmopathy. This clonotype was observed a handful of times. Its antigen is as yet unknown. This CDR3 comprises 13 residues. J gave up 7 bases and V 5 bases, and 7 bases lay outside the gene matches. The germline CDR1 and CDR2 sequences are DFQATT and SNEGSKA (reference sequence). Using RNA transcripts as the source, TCR beta CDR3 regions were amplified. The HTBI primer set was used in a first-round RT-PCR of the TCR CDR3. TCRdb reprocessed the multiplex PCR reads via MiXCR and lists one record per CDR3 protein. The sample consists of about 530,000 distinct CDR3 sequences, roughly 15% of them appearing once. Findings and limits, study-wide: The model identified upcoming ophthalmopathy a median approximately six months ahead of onset.

The chain couples TRBV20-1 to TRBJ1-5; 8 nucleotides align to TRBD1. Sequenced material: blood. The sequence was collected from a woman between 18 and 30 years old with Graves' ophthalmopathy. CDR3 sequence (DNA): TGCAGTGCTTTACGACAGGGGCCACAGCCCCAGCATTTT. It encodes CSALRQGPQPQHF.